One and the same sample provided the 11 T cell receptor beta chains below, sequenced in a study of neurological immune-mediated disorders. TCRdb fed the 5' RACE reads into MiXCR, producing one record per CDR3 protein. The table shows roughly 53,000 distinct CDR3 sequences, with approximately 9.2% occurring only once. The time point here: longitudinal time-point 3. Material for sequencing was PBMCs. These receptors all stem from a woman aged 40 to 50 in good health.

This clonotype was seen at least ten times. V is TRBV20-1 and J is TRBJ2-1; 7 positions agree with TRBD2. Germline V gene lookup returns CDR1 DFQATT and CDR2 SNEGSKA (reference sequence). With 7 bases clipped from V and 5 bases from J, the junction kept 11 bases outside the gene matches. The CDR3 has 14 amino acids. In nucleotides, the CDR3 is TGCAGTGTCCGAAACGGGGGGATCGACAATGAGCAGTTCTTC. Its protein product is CSVRNGGIDNEQFF.

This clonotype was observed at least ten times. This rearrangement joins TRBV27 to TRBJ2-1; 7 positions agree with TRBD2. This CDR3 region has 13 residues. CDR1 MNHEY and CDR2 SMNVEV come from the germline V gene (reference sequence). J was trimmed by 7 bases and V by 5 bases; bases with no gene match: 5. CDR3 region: CASSLLGGNEQFF. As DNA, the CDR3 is TGTGCCAGCAGTCTCCTCGGGGGGAATGAGCAGTTCTTC.

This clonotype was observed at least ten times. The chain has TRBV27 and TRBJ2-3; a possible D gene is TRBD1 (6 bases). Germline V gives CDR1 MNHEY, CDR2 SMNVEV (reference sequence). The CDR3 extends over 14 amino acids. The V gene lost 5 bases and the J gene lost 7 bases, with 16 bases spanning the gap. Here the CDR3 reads CASSLRDTRNTQYF. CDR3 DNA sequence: TGTGCCAGCAGTCTAAGGGACACCCGTAATACGCAGTATTTT.

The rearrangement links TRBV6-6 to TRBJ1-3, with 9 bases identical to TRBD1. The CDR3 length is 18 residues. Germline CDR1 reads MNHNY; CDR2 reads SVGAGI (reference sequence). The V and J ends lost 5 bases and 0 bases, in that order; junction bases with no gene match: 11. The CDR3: CASSLGTGRFFSGNTIYF. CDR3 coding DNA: TGTGCCAGCAGTCTGGGGACAGGGCGATTTTTCTCTGGAAACACCATATATTTT.

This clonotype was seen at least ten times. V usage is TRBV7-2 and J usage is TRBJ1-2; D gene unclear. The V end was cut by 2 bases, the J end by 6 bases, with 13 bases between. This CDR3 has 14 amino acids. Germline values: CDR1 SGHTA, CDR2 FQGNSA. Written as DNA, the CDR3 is TGTGCCAGCAGCTTAAGGGCAGCGGCAAATGGCTACACCTTC. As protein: CASSLRAAANGYTF.

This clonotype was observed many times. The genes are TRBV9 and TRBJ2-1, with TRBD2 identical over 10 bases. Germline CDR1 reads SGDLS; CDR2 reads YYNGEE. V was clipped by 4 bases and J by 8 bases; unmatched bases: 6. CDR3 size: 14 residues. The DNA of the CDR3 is TGTGCCAGCAGCCTTCTAGCGGGAGCGTATGAGCAGTTCTTC. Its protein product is CASSLLAGAYEQFF.

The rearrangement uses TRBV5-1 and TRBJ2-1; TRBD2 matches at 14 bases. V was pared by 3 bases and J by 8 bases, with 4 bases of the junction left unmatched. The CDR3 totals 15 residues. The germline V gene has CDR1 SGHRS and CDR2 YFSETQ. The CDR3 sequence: CASSSQGLAGDEQFF. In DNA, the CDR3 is TGCGCCAGCAGCTCTCAGGGACTAGCGGGAGATGAGCAGTTCTTC.

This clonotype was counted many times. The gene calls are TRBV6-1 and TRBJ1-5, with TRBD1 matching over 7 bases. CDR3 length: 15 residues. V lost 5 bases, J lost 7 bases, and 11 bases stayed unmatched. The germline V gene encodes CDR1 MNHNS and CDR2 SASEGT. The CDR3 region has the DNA TGTGCCAGCAGTCGCGGGCCAGGGGGTGGGCAGCCCCAGCATTTT. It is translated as CASSRGPGGGQPQHF.

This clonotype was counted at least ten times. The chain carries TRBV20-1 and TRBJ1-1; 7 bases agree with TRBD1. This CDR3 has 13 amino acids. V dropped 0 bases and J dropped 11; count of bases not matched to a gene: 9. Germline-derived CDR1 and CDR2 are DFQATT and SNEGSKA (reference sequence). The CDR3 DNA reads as TGCAGTGCTAGAGACTACAGGGGTCGCGAGGCTTTCTTT. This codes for CSARDYRGREAFF.

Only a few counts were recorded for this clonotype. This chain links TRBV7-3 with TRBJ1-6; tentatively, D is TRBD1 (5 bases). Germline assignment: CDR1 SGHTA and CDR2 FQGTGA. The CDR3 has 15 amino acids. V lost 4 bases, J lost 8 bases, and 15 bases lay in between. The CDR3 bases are TGTGCCAGCAGCTCTGGGGGGACCGTACATTCACCCCTCCACTTT. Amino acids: CASSSGGTVHSPLHF.

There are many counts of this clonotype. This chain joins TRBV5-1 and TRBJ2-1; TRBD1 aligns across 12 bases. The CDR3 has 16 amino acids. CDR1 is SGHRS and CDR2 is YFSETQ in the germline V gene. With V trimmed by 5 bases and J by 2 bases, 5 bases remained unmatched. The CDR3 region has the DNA TGCGCCAGCAGGCGGGGACAGGGGGCTGCCTACAATGAGCAGTTCTTC. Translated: CASRRGQGAAYNEQFF.